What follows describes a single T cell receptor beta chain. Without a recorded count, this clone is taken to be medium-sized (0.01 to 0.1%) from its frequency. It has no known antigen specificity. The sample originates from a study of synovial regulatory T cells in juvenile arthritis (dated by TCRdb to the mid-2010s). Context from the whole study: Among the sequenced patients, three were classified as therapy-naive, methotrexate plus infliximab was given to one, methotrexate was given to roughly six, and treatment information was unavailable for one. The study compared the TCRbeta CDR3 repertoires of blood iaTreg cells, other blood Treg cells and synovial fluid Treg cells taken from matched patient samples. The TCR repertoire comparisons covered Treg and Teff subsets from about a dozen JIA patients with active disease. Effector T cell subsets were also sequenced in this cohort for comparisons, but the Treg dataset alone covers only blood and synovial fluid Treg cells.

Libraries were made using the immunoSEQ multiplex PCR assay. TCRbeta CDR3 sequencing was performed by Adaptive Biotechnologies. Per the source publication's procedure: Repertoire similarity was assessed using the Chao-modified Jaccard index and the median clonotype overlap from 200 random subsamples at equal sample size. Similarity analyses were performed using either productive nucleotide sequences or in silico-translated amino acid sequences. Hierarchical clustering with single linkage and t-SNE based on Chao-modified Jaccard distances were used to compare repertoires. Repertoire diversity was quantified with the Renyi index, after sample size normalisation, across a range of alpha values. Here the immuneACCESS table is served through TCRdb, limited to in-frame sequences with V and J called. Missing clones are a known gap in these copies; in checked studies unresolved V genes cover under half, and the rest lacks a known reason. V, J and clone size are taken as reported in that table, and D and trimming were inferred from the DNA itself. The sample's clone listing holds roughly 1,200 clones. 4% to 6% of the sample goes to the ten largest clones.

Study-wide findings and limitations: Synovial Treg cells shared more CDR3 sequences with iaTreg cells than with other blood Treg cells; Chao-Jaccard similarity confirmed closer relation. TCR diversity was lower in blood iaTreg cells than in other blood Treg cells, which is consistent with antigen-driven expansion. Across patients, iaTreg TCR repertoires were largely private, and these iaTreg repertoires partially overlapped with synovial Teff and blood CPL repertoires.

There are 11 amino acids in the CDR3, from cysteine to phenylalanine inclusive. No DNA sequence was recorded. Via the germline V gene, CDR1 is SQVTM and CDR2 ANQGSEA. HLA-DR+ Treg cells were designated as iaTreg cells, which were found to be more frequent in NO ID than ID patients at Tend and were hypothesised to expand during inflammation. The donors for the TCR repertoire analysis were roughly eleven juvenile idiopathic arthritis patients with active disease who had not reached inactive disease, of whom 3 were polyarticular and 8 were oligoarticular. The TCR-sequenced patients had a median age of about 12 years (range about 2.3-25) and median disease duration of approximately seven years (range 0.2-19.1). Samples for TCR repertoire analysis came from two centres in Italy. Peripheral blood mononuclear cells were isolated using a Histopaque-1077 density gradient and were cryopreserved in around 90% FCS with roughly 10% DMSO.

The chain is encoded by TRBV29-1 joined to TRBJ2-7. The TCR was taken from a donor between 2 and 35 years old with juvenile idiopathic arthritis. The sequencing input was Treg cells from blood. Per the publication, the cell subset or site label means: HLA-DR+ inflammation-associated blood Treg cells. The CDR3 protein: CSAGVIYEQYF.